A single T cell receptor (beta chain) is shown here with its context. The antigen remains unidentified. Measured with immunoSEQ multiplex PCR; TCRdb has only the in-frame clones, and not every one. The table shows 35,000 to 45,000 clones, with more than 75% occurring only once. The source of the sample is a study of memory CD4+ T cells and cytomegalovirus serostatus. Study in general: This sample comes from healthy Belgian adults, eight to ten CMV seropositive, about 23 seronegative.

Whole-study findings and limits: A US-trained random forest predicted CMV serostatus with median AUC around 0.9. Each of around 69 CMV-associated TCRbeta sequences occurred in one to five individuals.

The sort gate was single viable CD3+CD4+CD8-CD45RO+ cells for memory CD4+ T cells. Serum IgG to CMV pp150, pp28, p38 and p52 defined serostatus. The J segment lost 3 bases and the V segment lost 8 bases, leaving 3 bases of the junction unmatched. The CDR3 is 13 residues long. Germline V gives CDR1 MNHNY, CDR2 SVGAGI (reference sequence). This TCR came from an adult in good health and CMV-seronegative. V is TRBV6-6 and J is TRBJ1-5; TRBD1 agrees at 8 bases. The sample taken for sequencing was memory CD4+ T cells from blood. The CDR3 loop is CASGTGNNQPQHF. The CDR3 DNA sequence: TGTGCCAGCGGGACAGGAAACAATCAGCCCCAGCATTTT.